Described below is a single T cell receptor beta chain sequence and its context. This sample was taken from a study of blood T cell repertoires in COVID-19. Study as a whole: Spain, Italy and the United States supplied samples that represented acute and convalescent COVID-19. T cells, B-cell-depleted T cells, or PBMCs supplied cDNA or gDNA.

As handled by the study authors: Researchers report that nucleated cell counts were estimated from reference gene primer amplification. Using immunoSEQ multiplex PCR, the repertoire was profiled, and TCRdb retains in-frame clones only, with some absent. Clone size and the V and J calls come from that table; the DNA yielded D and trimming. This sample has around 100,000 clones, with approximately 92% found just once. Trimming left V 2 bases short and J 8 bases short, with 6 bases between. This CDR3 spans 12 amino acids. The germline V gene encodes CDR1 KGHDR and CDR2 SFDVKD. The TCR sequence derives from a man aged 50-60 years with active COVID-19. The sample was peripheral blood. The V call is TRBV24-1, the J call TRBJ1-3; D gene uncertain. The CDR3 bases are TGTGCCACCAGTGATTCCGGGTACACCATATATTTT. It specifies CATSDSGYTIYF.